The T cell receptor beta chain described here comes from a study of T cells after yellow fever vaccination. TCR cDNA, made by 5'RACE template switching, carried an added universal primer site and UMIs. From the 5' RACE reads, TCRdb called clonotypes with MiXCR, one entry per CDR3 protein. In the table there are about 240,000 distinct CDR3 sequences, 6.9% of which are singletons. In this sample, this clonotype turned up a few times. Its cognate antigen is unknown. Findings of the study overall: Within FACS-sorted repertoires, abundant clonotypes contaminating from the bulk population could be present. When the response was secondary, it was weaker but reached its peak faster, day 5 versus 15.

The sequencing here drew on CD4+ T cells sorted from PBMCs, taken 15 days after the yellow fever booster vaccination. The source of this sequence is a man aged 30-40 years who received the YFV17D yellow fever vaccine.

The CDR3: CASSLLAGVRDEQYF. The CDR3 DNA sequence: TGTGCCAGCAGCTTACTAGCGGGAGTCCGGGACGAGCAGTACTTC. The chain couples TRBV7-9 to TRBJ2-7, with 10 bases identical to TRBD2. Germline values: CDR1 SEHNR, CDR2 FQNEAQ (reference sequence). The J segment lost 5 bases and the V segment lost 2 bases, leaving 6 bases of the junction unmatched. The length of the CDR3 is 15 residues.